A selection of T cell receptor beta chains follows, all from one sample in a study of beta chain features in type 1 diabetes. TCRdb's table, derived via immunoSEQ multiplex PCR, lists solely in-frame clones and lacks some. The repertoire consists of 250,000 to 350,000 clones, with 12% to 15% occurring once and the leading ten covering more than 6.5%. The sample taken for sequencing was central memory CD4+ T cells from blood. Receptor source: a man aged 25-40 years in good health. The CDR3 runs from the conserved cysteine through the conserved F or W. D genes are given only for firm matches. Clone size, where shown, is once, few, many, or a class for clones that have expanded.

TRBD1 TRBJ2-3 few TRBV15 CATSRDQRTGADTQYF TGTGCCACCAGCAGAGATCAGAGGACAGGGGCAGATACGCAGTATTTT
- TRBJ2-5 many TRBV11-2 CASSLAGGETQYF TGTGCCAGCAGCTTAGCAGGAGGGGAGACCCAGTACTTC
- TRBJ1-1 - TRBV5-4 CASSPRGGINTGAFF TGTGCCAGCAGCCCTAGGGGGGGGATAAACACTGGAGCTTTCTTT
- TRBJ2-5 few TRBV11-2 CASKSGPRPETQYF TGTGCCAGCAAGTCGGGGCCGCGGCCAGAGACCCAGTACTTC
- TRBJ2-5 - TRBV2 CASTSFETQYF TGTGCCAGCACTAGTTTCGAGACCCAGTACTTC
TRBD2 TRBJ2-5 few TRBV9 CASSVGTSGGGETQYF TGTGCCAGCAGCGTAGGTACTAGCGGGGGGGGCGAGACCCAGTACTTC
- TRBJ2-1 - TRBV7-2 CASLSGGADNEQFF TGTGCCAGCCTTTCGGGCGGGGCGGACAATGAGCAGTTCTTC
TRBD1 TRBJ2-6 - TRBV18 CASSPTTRQGFSSGANVLTF TGTGCCAGCTCACCCACTACGAGACAGGGGTTCAGCTCTGGGGCCAACGTCCTGACTTTC
- TRBJ1-2 once TRBV18 CASSLHREGGYTF TGTGCCAGCTCTCTACACAGGGAGGGTGGCTACACCTTC
- TRBJ2-6 - TRBV11-2 CASSSYKDSGANVLTF TGTGCCAGCAGCTCGTACAAAGACTCTGGGGCCAACGTCCTGACTTTC
TRBD1 TRBJ2-1 - TRBV19 CATSWTGGQDEQFF TGTGCCACCTCCTGGACAGGGGGTCAGGATGAGCAGTTCTTC